This is a list of T cell receptor beta chains from one sample in a study of post-analysis software for immune sequencing data. Each CDR3 protein is one row after TCRdb ran MiXCR on the PCR reads. The table records a few hundred thousand distinct CDR3 sequences, 35% to 45% of them present only once. The sequencing input was blood. The receptors come from a girl aged 2 to 10 with multiple sclerosis. The CDR3 runs from the conserved cysteine through the conserved F or W. A D gene is named only where the DNA matches it firmly. Expanded clones are given a class, and other clones once, few, many or no size at all.

TRBV15,.,few,TRBJ2-7,CATSRGIDSRFSYEQYF,TGTGCCACCAGCAGAGGGATAGACAGCCGATTCTCCTACGAGCAGTACTTC
TRBV4-2,.,once,TRBJ2-1,CASSLGGPRAQRYNEQFF,TGTGCCAGCAGCCTCGGGGGGCCCCGGGCCCAACGATACAATGAGCAGTTCTTC
TRBV7-2,.,few,TRBJ1-2,CASSLAIADHGYTF,TGTGCCAGCAGCTTAGCGATAGCCGATCATGGCTACACCTTC
TRBV6-5,.,.,TRBJ2-7,CASNPGRPTTYEQYF,TGTGCCAGCAATCCAGGGAGACCGACGACCTACGAGCAGTACTTC
TRBV27,TRBD1,few,TRBJ2-7,CASSLLGQGWYF,TGTGCCAGCAGTTTGTTGGGACAGGGGTGGTACTTC
TRBV7-2,.,.,TRBJ2-1,CASSLVSKETQFF,TGTGCCAGCAGCTTAGTCAGCAAAGAGACCCAGTTCTTC
TRBV7-9,.,few,TRBJ2-7,CASSLEDSLYEQYF,TGTGCCAGCAGCTTAGAAGACAGTCTCTACGAGCAGTACTTC
TRBV7-6,.,few,TRBJ2-3,CASSLVGSPDTQYF,TGTGCCAGCAGCTTAGTCGGGAGTCCAGATACGCAGTATTTT
TRBV5-1,.,few,TRBJ2-7,CASSSGTWDYEQYF,TGCGCCAGCAGCTCCGGGACATGGGACTACGAGCAGTACTTC
TRBV12-5,TRBD2,.,TRBJ2-3,CASGTSGGGDTQYF,TGTGCTAGTGGGACTAGCGGGGGAGGAGATACGCAGTATTTT
TRBV12-3/TRBV12-4,.,.,TRBJ1-2,CVSSPWGHPYGYTF,TGTGTCAGCAGTCCATGGGGACACCCCTATGGCTACACCTTC
TRBV6-6,TRBD2,few,TRBJ2-1,CASSYSKTSGSGEQFF,TGTGCCAGCAGTTACTCGAAAACTAGCGGGTCAGGCGAGCAGTTCTTC
TRBV14,TRBD2,few,TRBJ2-1,CASSHDIGTTNEQFF,TGTGCCAGCAGCCATGACATCGGGACTACCAATGAGCAGTTCTTC
TRBV6-5,TRBD1,.,TRBJ1-5,CASSYQGDQPQHF,TGTGCCAGCAGTTACCAGGGGGATCAGCCCCAGCATTTT
TRBV29-1,.,.,TRBJ1-1,CSVETGNTEAFF,TGCAGCGTTGAGACCGGGAACACTGAAGCTTTCTTT
TRBV7-6,TRBD2,many,TRBJ2-7,CASSLEAGRRPYEQYF,TGTGCCAGCAGCTTAGAAGCGGGACGTCGACCCTACGAGCAGTACTTC
TRBV4-1,.,.,TRBJ1-5,CASSQGRGGRPGPQPQHF,TGCGCCAGCAGCCAAGGTCGGGGAGGGCGGCCTGGTCCTCAGCCCCAGCATTTT